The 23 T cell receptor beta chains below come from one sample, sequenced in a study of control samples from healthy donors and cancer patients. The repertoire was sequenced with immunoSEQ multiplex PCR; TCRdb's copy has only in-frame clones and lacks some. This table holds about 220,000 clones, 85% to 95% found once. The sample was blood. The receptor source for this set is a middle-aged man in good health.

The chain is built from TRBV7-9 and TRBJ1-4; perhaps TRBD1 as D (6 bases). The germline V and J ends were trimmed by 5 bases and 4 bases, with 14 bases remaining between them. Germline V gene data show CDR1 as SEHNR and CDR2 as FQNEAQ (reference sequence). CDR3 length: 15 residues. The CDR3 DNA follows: TGTGCCAGCAGCATAACAGGGACCATTAATGAAAAACTGTTTTTT. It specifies CASSITGTINEKLFF.

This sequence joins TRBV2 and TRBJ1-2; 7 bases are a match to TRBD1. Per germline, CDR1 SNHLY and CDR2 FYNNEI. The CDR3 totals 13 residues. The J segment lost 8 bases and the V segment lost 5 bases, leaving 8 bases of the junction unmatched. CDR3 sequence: CASSLGQAGGYTF. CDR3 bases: TGTGCCAGCAGTCTCGGACAGGCTGGGGGCTACACCTTC. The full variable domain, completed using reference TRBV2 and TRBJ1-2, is EPEVTQTPSHQVTQMGQEVILRCVPISNHLYFYWYRQILGQKVEFLVSFYNNEISEKSEIFDDQFSVERPDGSNFTLKIRSTKLEDSAMYFCASSLGQAGGYTFGSGTRLTVV.

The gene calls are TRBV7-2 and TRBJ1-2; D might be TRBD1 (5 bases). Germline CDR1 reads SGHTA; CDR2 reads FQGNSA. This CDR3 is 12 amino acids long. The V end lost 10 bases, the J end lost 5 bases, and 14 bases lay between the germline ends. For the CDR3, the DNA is TGTGCCATAACAGGTTCTCCTTATGGCTACACCTTC. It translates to CAITGSPYGYTF.

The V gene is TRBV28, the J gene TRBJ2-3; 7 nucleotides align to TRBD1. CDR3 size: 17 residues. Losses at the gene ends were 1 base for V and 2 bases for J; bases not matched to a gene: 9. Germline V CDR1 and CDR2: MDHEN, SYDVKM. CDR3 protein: CASSLLSTGDSTDTQYF. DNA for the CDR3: TGTGCCAGCAGTTTATTGAGTACAGGGGATTCCACAGATACGCAGTATTTT.

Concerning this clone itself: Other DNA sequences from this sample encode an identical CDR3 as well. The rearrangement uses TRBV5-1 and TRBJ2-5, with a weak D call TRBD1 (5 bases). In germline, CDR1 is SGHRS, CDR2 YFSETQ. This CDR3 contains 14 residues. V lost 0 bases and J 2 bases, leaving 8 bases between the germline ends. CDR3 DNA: TGCGCCAGCAGCTTGGCAGACAGTCAAGAGACCCAGTACTTC. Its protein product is CASSLADSQETQYF.

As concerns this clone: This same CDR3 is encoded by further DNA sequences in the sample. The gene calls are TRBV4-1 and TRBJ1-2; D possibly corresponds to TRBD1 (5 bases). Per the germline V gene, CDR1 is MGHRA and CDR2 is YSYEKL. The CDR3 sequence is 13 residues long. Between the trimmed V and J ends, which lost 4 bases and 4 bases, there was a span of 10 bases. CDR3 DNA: TGCGCCAGCAGCCCCCAGGGAAGCTATGGCTACACCTTC. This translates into CASSPQGSYGYTF.

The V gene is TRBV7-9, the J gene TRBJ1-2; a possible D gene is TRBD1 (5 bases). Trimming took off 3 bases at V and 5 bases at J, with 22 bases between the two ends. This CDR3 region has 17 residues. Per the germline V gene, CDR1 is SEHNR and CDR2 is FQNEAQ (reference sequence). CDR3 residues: CASSLLRPQEGPYGYTF. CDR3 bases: TGTGCCAGCAGCTTGTTAAGGCCACAGGAGGGACCTTATGGCTACACCTTC.

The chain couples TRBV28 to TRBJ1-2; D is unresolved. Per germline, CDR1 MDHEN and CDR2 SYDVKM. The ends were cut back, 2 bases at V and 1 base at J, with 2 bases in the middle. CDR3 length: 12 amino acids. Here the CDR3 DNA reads TGTGCCAGCAGTTTAATTAACTATGGCTACACCTTC. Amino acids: CASSLINYGYTF.

The CDR3 DNA follows: TGTGCCAGCAGCGTAGCTCCTGACCCAGGGCTTAATTCACCCCTCCACTTT. Translated, it gives CASSVAPDPGLNSPLHF. The chain combines TRBV9 with TRBJ1-6, with TRBD1 as a possible D gene (5 bases). Germline V gene data show CDR1 as SGDLS and CDR2 as YYNGEE. The CDR3 contains 17 residues. V dropped 0 bases and J dropped 6 bases, with 16 bases sitting between them.

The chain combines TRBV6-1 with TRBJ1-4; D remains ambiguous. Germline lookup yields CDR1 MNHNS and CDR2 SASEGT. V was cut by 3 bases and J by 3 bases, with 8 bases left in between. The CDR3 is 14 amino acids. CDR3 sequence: CASSDAVPNEKLFF. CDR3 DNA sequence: TGTGCCAGCAGTGATGCAGTCCCTAATGAAAAACTGTTTTTT.

This chain's CDR3 is CASSPRGGDQPQHF. DNA of the CDR3: TGTGCCAGCAGCCCCAGAGGGGGAGATCAGCCCCAGCATTTT. This rearrangement joins TRBV28 to TRBJ1-5; TRBD1 is a possible D gene (6 bases). The V gene lost 6 bases and the J gene lost 5 bases, with 14 bases spanning the gap. From germline, CDR1 is MDHEN and CDR2 SYDVKM. The CDR3 has 14 residues.

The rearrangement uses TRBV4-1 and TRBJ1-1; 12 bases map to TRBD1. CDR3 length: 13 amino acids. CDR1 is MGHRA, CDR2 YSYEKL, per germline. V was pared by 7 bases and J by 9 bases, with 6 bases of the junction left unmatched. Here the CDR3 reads CASKTGQGAKAFF. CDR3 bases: TGCGCCAGCAAGACGGGACAGGGGGCCAAAGCTTTCTTT.

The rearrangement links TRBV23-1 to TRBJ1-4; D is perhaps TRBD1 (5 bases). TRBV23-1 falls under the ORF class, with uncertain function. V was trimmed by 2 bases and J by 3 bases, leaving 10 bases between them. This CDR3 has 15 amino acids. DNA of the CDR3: TGCGCCAGCAGTCAACTCCGGGGGGCTAATGAAAAACTGTTTTTT. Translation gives CASSQLRGANEKLFF.

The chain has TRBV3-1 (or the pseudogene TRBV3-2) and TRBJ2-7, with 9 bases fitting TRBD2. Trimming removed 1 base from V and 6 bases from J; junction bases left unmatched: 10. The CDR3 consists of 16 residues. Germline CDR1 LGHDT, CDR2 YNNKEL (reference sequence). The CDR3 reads CASSQGVGLAAGEQYF. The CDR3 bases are TGTGCCAGCAGCCAAGGTGTGGGACTAGCAGCGGGCGAGCAGTACTTC.

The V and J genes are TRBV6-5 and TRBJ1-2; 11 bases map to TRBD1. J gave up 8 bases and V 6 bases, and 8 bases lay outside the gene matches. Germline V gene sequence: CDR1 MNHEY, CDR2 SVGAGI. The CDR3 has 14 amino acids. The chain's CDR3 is CASSTGTGGGGYTF. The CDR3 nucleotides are TGTGCCAGCAGCACCGGGACAGGGGGAGGAGGCTACACCTTC.

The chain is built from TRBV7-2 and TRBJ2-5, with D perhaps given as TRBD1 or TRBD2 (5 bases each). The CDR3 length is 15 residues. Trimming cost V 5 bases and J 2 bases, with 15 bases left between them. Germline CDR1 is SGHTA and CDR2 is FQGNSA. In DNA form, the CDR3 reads TGTGCCAGCAGCCGGGAAGTGGGGGAACAAGAGACCCAGTACTTC. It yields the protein CASSREVGEQETQYF.

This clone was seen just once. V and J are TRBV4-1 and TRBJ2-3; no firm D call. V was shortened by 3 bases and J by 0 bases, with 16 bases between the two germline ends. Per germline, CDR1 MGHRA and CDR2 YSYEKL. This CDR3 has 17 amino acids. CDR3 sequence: CASSQAVGMGSTDTQYF. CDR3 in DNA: TGCGCCAGCAGCCAGGCTGTAGGGATGGGAAGCACAGATACGCAGTATTTT.

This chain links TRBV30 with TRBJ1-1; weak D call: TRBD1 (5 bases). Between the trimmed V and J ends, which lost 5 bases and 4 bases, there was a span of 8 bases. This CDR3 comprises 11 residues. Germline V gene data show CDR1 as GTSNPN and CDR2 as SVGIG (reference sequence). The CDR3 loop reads CAWAGTTEAFF. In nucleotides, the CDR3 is TGTGCCTGGGCCGGGACCACTGAAGCTTTCTTT.

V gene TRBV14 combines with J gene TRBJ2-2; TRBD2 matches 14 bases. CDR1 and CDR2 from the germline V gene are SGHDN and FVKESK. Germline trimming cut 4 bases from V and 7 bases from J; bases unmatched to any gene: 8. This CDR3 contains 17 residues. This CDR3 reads CASSPRTSGGIGGELFF. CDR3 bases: TGTGCCAGCAGCCCTCGGACTAGCGGGGGGATCGGCGGGGAGCTGTTTTTT. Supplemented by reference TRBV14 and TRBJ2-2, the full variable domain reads EAGVTQFPSHSVIEKGQTVTLRCDPISGHDNLYWYRRVMGKEIKFLLHFVKESKQDESGMPNNRFLAERTGGTYSTLKVQPAELEDSGVYFCASSPRTSGGIGGELFFGEGSRLTVL.

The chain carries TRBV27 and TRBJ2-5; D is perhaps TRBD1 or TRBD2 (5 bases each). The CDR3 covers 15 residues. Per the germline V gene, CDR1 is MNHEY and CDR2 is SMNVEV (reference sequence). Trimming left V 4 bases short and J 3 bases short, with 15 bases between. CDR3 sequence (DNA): TGTGCCAGCAGTTCCGGGACCATGCTTGAAGAGACCCAGTACTTC. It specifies CASSSGTMLEETQYF.

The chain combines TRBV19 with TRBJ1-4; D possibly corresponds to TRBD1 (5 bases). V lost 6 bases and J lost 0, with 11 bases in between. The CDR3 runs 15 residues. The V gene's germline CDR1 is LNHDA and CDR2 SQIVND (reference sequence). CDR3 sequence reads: CASSPGTTTNEKLFF. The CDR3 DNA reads TGTGCCAGTAGCCCCGGGACGACAACTAATGAAAAACTGTTTTTT.

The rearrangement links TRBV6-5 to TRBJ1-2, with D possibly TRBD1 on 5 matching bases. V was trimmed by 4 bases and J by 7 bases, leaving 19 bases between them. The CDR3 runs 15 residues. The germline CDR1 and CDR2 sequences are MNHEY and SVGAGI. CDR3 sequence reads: CASSSLTENRGGYTF. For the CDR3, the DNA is TGTGCCAGCAGTTCCCTGACAGAGAATAGAGGTGGCTACACCTTC.

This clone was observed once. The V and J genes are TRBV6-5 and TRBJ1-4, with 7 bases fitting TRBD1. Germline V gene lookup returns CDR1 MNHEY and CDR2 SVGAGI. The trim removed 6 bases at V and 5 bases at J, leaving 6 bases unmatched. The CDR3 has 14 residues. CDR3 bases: TGTGCCAGCAGACAGGGGCCAGAAAATGAAAAACTGTTTTTT. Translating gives CASRQGPENEKLFF.